What follows describes a single TCR beta chain. Using immunoSEQ multiplex PCR, the repertoire was profiled, and TCRdb retains in-frame clones only, with some absent. Here the sample spans tens of thousands of clones, 90% being singletons. Per the germline V gene, CDR1 is MRHNA and CDR2 is SNTAGT. The V and J ends lost 0 bases and 1 base respectively, with 4 bases between them. CDR3 size: 15 residues. This entry comes from a study of T cells after somatic rescue of genetic block. This receptor was identified in a woman aged 18-29 years. Sequencing was carried out using peripheral blood mononuclear cells (PBMCs). The chain has TRBV6-4 and TRBJ2-6; D is unclear. This CDR3 is CASSDSQSGANVLTF. In DNA, the CDR3 is TGTGCCAGCAGTGACTCCCAGTCTGGGGCCAACGTCCTGACTTTC.